This T cell receptor (beta chain) was recorded in a study of PD-L1 blockade in urothelial cancer. The CDR3 spans 17 residues. In germline, CDR1 is SGHDN, CDR2 FVKESK. Trimming left V 1 base short and J 1 base short, with 15 bases between. Assay used: immunoSEQ multiplex PCR; TCRdb lists only in-frame clones, some missing. Counted here are roughly 50,000 clones, around three quarters occurring once; the ten biggest clones make up around 3.6%. This clonotype was obtained from a man between 65 and 85 years old with urothelial cancer. This chain joins TRBV14 and TRBJ2-3; D might be TRBD2 (5 bases). This material consisted of PBMCs, taken around atezolizumab (anti-PD-L1) treatment. DNA of the CDR3: TGTGCCAGCAGCCAAGGATCGGGGTCGACCCGCACAGATACGCAGTATTTT. Protein product: CASSQGSGSTRTDTQYF.